The 20 T cell receptor beta chains reported below all come from one sample, sequenced in a study of cytomegalovirus exposure and HLA in healthy donors. Vbeta (60) and Jbeta (13) primers were used in the PCR. Libraries were prepared by immunoSEQ multiplex PCR; TCRdb keeps only in-frame clonotypes and omits some of them. Seen here are about 130,000 clones, around 70% observed once, and the top ten hold over 2%. Material: PBMCs. These TCRs come from a woman aged 55-69 years in good health and CMV-seropositive.

This clone has more than one count but fewer than ten. This chain uses TRBV7-8 with TRBJ1-5, with no clear D. CDR3 length: 13 residues. Germline V lookup: CDR1 SGHVS, CDR2 FQNEAQ. Trimming pared 0 bases from V and 7 bases from J, leaving 7 bases between. In nucleotides, the CDR3 is TGTGCCAGCAGCTTAGCGCTAGGCCAGCCCCAGCATTTT. This encodes CASSLALGQPQHF.

This rearrangement joins TRBV7-6 to TRBJ2-7; 10 nucleotides match TRBD1. The V gene end was trimmed by 5 bases and the J gene end by 1 base; junction bases not matched to a gene: 2. Germline V gives CDR1 SGHVS, CDR2 FNYEAQ. The CDR3 sequence is 14 residues long. This CDR3 reads CASSRDRGSYEQYF. The CDR3 coding sequence is TGTGCCAGCAGCCGGGACAGGGGATCCTACGAGCAGTACTTC. Full variable domain (missing parts from reference TRBV7-6 and TRBJ2-7): GAGVSQSPRYKVTKRGQDVALRCDPISGHVSLYWYRQALGQGPEFLTYFNYEAQQDKSGLPNDRFSAERPEGSISTLTIQRTEQRDSAMYRCASSRDRGSYEQYFGPGTRLTVT.

The chain uses TRBV18 and TRBJ1-2; 9 bases map to TRBD1. The ends lost 2 bases at V and 4 bases at J; junction bases unmatched: 8. Germline V gene data show CDR1 as KGHSH and CDR2 as LQKENI. The CDR3 totals 16 residues. The CDR3 is CASSPGGQGTIYGYTF. CDR3 DNA: TGTGCCAGCTCACCAGGGGGACAGGGAACAATCTATGGCTACACCTTC.

V and J are TRBV11-2 and TRBJ2-5, with D maybe TRBD1 (6 bases). There are 15 residues in the CDR3. The germline CDR1 and CDR2 sequences are SGHAT and FQNNGV. Trimming took off 4 bases at V and 2 bases at J, with 14 bases between the two ends. In DNA form, the CDR3 reads TGTGCCAGCAGCTCCGGGACACAGATTCAAGAGACCCAGTACTTC. Its protein is CASSSGTQIQETQYF.

The chain has TRBV7-9 and TRBJ1-6; no clear D gene. Germline CDR1 SEHNR, CDR2 FQNEAQ (reference sequence). V was clipped by 5 bases and J by 6 bases, with 11 bases between them. This CDR3 region has 14 residues. CDR3 coding DNA: TGTGCCAGCAGCGACCCCCGGAGTAATTCACCCCTCCACTTT. Its translation is CASSDPRSNSPLHF.

The chain's CDR3 is CAISEGRQGQREQYF. In nucleotides, the CDR3 is TGTGCCATCAGTGAAGGGCGGCAAGGTCAGCGGGAGCAGTACTTC. V and J are TRBV10-3 and TRBJ2-7, with D maybe TRBD2 (5 bases). Germline V lookup: CDR1 ENHRY, CDR2 SYGVKD. The CDR3 has 15 residues. Trimming shortened V by 3 bases and J by 7 bases, and 19 bases separated the two germline ends.

The rearrangement joins TRBV6-1 to TRBJ1-2; 10 positions agree with TRBD1. The CDR3 runs 15 residues. Germline V gene sequence: CDR1 MNHNS, CDR2 SASEGT. J gave up 8 bases and V 2 bases, and 8 bases lay outside the gene matches. CDR3 sequence reads: CASSELLTGGEGYTF. The CDR3 DNA sequence: TGTGCCAGCAGTGAACTTCTGACAGGGGGCGAGGGCTACACCTTC.

The V call is TRBV30, the J call TRBJ1-2; D perhaps matches TRBD1 (5 bases). Germline CDR1 is GTSNPN and CDR2 is SVGIG (reference sequence). The V end was cut by 3 bases, the J end by 1 base, with 9 bases between. This CDR3 comprises 13 residues. The CDR3 nucleotides read TGTGCCTGGAGCCTACAGGATAACTATGGCTACACCTTC. It translates to CAWSLQDNYGYTF.

The rearrangement uses TRBV6-5 and TRBJ1-5; 7 bases map to TRBD1. Germline V gene sequence: CDR1 MNHEY, CDR2 SVGAGI. J was trimmed by 2 bases and V by 5 bases; bases with no gene match: 3. The CDR3 consists of 14 residues. The CDR3 here is CASSTDRGNQPQHF. The CDR3 DNA reads as TGTGCCAGCAGTACAGACAGGGGCAATCAGCCCCAGCATTTT.

On this clone: Given the absence of the conserved phenylalanine or tryptophan at the CDR3 end, a read error is likely. V and J are TRBV18 and TRBJ1-1; D is ambiguous. Germline CDR1 KGHSH, CDR2 LQKENI. The CDR3 spans 11 residues. In DNA form, the CDR3 reads TGTGCAGTGGTTGCGGACACTGAAGCTTTCTCT. Protein: CAVVADTEAFS.

This chain joins TRBV5-1 and TRBJ1-1; D may be TRBD1 (5 bases). The CDR3 loop spans 13 amino acids. Between the trimmed V and J ends, which lost 0 bases and 9 bases, there was a span of 12 bases. The germline V gene has CDR1 SGHRS and CDR2 YFSETQ. This CDR3 reads CASSLEGRGKAFF. The DNA for the CDR3 is TGCGCCAGCAGCTTGGAGGGTAGGGGAAAAGCTTTCTTT.

The chain employs TRBV5-1 and TRBJ1-1, with D unclear. The CDR3 runs to 16 residues. V was trimmed by 3 bases and J by 0 bases, leaving 15 bases between them. Germline loops: CDR1 SGHRS, CDR2 YFSETQ. For the CDR3, the DNA is TGCGCCAGCAGCTCCCAGTCCGCGCGGTTGAACACTGAAGCTTTCTTT. Translating it yields CASSSQSARLNTEAFF.

CDR3 region: CASSSPAGQGTDTQHF. In DNA, the CDR3 is TGTGCCAGCAGTTCACCAGCGGGACAGGGTACAGATACGCAGCATTTT. The V call is TRBV28, the J call TRBJ2-3; 9 bases line up with TRBD1. The closer fit of TRBJ1-5 to the DNA end suggests the J call may be wrong. CDR1 is MDHEN and CDR2 is SYDVKM in the germline V gene. This CDR3 has 16 residues.

The chain links TRBV9 to TRBJ1-6, with a possible D match to TRBD1 (5 bases). The CDR3 is made up of 14 amino acids. CDR1 SGDLS and CDR2 YYNGEE come from the germline V gene. V lost 3 bases and J lost 6, with 10 bases in between. The CDR3 nucleotides read TGTGCCAGCAGCGCTCGACAGATTAATTCACCCCTCCACTTT. Amino acids: CASSARQINSPLHF.

The chain employs TRBV4-1 and TRBJ1-5; TRBD1 aligns across 7 bases. The CDR3 totals 15 residues. The trim removed 2 bases at V and 8 bases at J, leaving 9 bases unmatched. The V gene's germline CDR1 is MGHRA and CDR2 YSYEKL. CDR3 sequence reads: CASSQLTGSMEPQHF. The CDR3 DNA reads TGCGCCAGCAGCCAACTGACAGGGTCCATGGAGCCCCAGCATTTT.

The chain uses TRBV6-5 and TRBJ2-3, with 7 bases that match TRBD2. The ends lost 10 bases at V and 2 bases at J; junction bases unmatched: 6. The CDR3 is made up of 13 amino acids. Germline CDR1 is MNHEY and CDR2 is SVGAGI. The CDR3 protein is CATRGGNTDTQYF. CDR3 DNA sequence: TGTGCCACCCGGGGAGGGAACACAGATACGCAGTATTTT.

J is TRBJ2-5 and V is TRBV5-1, with D perhaps matching TRBD1 (6 bases). Germline loops: CDR1 SGHRS, CDR2 YFSETQ. Trimming removed 1 base at V and 0 bases at J, with 25 bases between. The CDR3 is 20 amino acids. For the CDR3, the DNA is TGCGCCAGCAGCTTGTCCCAGGGGACCTACACCCTAGGGTACCAAGAGACCCAGTACTTC. The encoded protein is CASSLSQGTYTLGYQETQYF. The complete variable domain, with remaining parts taken from reference TRBV5-1 and TRBJ2-5, reads KAGVTQTPRYLIKTRGQQVTLSCSPISGHRSVSWYQQTPGQGLQFLFEYFSETQRNKGNFPGRFSGRQFSNSRSEMNVSTLELGDSALYLCASSLSQGTYTLGYQETQYFGPGTRLLVL.

V and J are TRBV21-1 and TRBJ2-1; the table's TRBD2 call for D was not verified on the DNA. TRBV21-1 is noted as a pseudogene. The length of the CDR3 is 18 residues. The chain's CDR3 is CASSKPSGTSGGYNEQFF. For the CDR3, the DNA is TGTGCCAGCAGCAAACCCTCAGGGACGAGCGGGGGATACAATGAGCAGTTCTTC.

The V call is TRBV18, the J call TRBJ2-5, with 11 bases lining up with TRBD1. The DNA end is a closer match to TRBJ2-7, so the J assignment may be wrong. The CDR3 extends over 13 amino acids. Per the germline V gene, CDR1 is KGHSH and CDR2 is LQKENI. The CDR3 loop reads CASSPDRGREQYF. CDR3 sequence (DNA): TGTGCCAGCTCACCGGACAGGGGGCGCGAGCAGTACTTC.

The chain has TRBV27 and TRBJ1-2; 10 bases are a match to TRBD1. This CDR3 spans 13 amino acids. CDR1 is MNHEY, CDR2 SMNVEV, per germline (reference sequence). J gave up 5 bases and V 5 bases, and 2 bases lay outside the gene matches. The CDR3 DNA follows: TGTGCCAGCAGTAGGGACAGGGGATATGGCTACACCTTC. Translated: CASSRDRGYGYTF.